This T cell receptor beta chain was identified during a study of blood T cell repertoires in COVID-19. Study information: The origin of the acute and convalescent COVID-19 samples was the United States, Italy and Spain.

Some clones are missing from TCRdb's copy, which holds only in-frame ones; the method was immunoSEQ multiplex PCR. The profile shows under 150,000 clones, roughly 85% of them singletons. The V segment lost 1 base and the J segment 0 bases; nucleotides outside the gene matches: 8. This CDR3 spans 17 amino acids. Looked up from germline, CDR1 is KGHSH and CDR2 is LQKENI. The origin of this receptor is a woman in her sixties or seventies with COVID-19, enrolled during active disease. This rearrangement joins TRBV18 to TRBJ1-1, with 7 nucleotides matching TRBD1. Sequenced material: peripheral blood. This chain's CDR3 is CASSPRDRSYMNTEAFF. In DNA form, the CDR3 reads TGTGCCAGCTCACCACGGGACAGATCCTACATGAACACTGAAGCTTTCTTT.